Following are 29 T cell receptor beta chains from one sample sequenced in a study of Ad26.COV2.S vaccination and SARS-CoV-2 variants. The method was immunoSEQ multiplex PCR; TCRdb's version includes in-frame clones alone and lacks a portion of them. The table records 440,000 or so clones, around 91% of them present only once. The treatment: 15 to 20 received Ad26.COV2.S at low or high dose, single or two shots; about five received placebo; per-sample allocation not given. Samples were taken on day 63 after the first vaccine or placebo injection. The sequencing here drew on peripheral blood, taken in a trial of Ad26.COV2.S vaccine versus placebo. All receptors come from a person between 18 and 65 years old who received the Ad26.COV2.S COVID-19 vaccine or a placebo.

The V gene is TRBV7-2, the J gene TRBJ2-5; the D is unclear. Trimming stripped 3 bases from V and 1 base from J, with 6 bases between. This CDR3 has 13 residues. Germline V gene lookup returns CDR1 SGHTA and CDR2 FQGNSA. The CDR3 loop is CASSFGIQETQYF. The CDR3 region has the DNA TGTGCCAGCAGCTTTGGAATCCAAGAGACCCAGTACTTC.

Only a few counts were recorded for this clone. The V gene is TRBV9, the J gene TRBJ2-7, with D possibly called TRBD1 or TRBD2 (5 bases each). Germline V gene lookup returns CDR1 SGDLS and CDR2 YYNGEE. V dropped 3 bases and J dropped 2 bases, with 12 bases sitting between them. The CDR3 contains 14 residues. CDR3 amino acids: CASSAGPTPYEQYF. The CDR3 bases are TGTGCCAGCAGCGCGGGACCGACGCCCTACGAGCAGTACTTC.

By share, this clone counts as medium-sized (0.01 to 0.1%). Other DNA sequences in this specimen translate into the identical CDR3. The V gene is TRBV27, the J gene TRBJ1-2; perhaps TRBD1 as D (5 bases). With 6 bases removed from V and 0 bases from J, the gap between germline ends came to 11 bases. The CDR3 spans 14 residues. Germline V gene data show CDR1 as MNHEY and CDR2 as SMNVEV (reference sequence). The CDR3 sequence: CASSIQGANYGYTF. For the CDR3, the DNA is TGTGCCAGCAGCATCCAGGGAGCTAACTATGGCTACACCTTC.

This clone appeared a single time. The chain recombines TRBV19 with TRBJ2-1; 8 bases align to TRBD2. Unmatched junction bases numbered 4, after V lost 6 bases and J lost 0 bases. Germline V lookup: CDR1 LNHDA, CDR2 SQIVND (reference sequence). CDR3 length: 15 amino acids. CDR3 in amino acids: CASSLAGSSYNEQFF. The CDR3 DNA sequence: TGTGCCAGTAGCCTAGCGGGCAGCTCCTACAATGAGCAGTTCTTC.

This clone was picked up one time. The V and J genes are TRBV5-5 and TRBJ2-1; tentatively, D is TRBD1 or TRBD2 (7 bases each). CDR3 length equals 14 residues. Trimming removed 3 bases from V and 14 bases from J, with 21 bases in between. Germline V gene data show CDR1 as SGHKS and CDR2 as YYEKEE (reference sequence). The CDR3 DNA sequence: TGTGCCAGCAGCTCCAGGGGGGGTGGCGGGACAGAGTTCTTC. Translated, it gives CASSSRGGGGTEFF.

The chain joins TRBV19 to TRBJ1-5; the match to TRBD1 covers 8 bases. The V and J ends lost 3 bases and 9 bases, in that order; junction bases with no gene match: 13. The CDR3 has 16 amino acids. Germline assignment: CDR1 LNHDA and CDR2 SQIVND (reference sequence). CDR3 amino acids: CASSIAGGQDLSPQHF. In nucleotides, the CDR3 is TGTGCCAGTAGTATTGCGGGGGGACAGGACTTGTCGCCCCAGCATTTT.

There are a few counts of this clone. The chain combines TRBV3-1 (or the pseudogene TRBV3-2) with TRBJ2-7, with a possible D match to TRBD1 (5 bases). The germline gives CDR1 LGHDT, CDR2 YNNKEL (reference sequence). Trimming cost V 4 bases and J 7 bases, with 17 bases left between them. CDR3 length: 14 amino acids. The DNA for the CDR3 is TGTGCCAGCAGCCCCCGGGTAGGGGCAGGGGAGCAGTACTTC. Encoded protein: CASSPRVGAGEQYF.

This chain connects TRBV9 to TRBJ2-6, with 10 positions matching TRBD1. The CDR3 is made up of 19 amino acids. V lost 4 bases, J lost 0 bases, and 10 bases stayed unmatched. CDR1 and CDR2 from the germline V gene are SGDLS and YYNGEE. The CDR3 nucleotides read TGTGCCAGCAGCCCACGGACAGGGGGGTCTCTCTCTGGGGCCAACGTCCTGACTTTC. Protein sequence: CASSPRTGGSLSGANVLTF.

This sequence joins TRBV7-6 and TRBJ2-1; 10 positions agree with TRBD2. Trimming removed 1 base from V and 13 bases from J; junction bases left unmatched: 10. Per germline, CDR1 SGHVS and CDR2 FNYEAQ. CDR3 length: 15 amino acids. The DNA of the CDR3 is TGTGCCAGCAGCTTAGGTCTAGCGGGAGAGGTAGCCCAGTTCTTC. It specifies CASSLGLAGEVAQFF.

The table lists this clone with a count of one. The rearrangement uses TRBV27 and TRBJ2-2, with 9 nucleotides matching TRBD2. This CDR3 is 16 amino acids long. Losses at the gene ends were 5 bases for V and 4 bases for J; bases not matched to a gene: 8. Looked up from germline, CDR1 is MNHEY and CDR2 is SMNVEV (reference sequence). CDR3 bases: TGTGCCAGCAGTCTTAGCGGGAGCGGTGTCACCGGGGAGCTGTTTTTT. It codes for CASSLSGSGVTGELFF.

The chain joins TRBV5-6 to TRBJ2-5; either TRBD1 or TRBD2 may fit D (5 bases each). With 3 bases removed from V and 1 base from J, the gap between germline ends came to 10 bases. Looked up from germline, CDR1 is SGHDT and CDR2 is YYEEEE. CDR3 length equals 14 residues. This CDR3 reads CASSWGRVQETQYF. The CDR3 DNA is TGTGCCAGCAGCTGGGGACGGGTCCAAGAGACCCAGTACTTC.

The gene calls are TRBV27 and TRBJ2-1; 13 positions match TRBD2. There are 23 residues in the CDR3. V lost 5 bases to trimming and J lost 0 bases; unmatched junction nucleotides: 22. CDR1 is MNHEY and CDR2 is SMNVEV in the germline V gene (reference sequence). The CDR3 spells CASSGSGWARTSGRKTSYNEQFF. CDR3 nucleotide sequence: TGTGCCAGCAGTGGTTCGGGATGGGCCCGGACTAGCGGGAGAAAAACCTCCTACAATGAGCAGTTCTTC.

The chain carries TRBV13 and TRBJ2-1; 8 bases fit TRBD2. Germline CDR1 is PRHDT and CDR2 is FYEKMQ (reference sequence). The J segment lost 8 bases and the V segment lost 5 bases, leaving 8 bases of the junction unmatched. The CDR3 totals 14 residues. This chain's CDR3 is CASSLAGITHEQFF. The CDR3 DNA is TGTGCCAGCAGCCTAGCGGGCATCACCCATGAGCAGTTCTTC. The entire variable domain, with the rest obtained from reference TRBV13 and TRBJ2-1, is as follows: AAGVIQSPRHLIKEKRETATLKCYPIPRHDTVYWYQQGPGQDPQFLISFYEKMQSDKGSIPDRFSAQQFSDYHSELNMSSLELGDSALYFCASSLAGITHEQFFGPGTRLTVL.

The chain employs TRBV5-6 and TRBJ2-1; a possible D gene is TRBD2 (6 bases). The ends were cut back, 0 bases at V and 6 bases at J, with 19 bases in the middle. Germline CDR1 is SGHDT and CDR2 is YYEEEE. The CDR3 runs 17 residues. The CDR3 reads CASSLETGGGAPNEQFF. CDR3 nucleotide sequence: TGTGCCAGCAGCTTGGAAACTGGCGGAGGGGCCCCCAATGAGCAGTTCTTC.

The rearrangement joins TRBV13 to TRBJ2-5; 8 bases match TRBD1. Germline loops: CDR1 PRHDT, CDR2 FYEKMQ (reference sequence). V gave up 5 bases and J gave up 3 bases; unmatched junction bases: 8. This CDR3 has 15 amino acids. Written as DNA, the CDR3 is TGTGCCAGCAGCCGACCGGGACAGGATAAAGAGACCCAGTACTTC. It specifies CASSRPGQDKETQYF.

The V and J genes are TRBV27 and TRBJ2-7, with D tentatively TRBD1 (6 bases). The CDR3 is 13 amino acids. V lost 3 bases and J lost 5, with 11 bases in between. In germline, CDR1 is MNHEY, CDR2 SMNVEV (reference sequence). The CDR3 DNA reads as TGTGCCAGCAGTTTTTCAGGGGACGACGAGCAGTACTTC. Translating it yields CASSFSGDDEQYF.

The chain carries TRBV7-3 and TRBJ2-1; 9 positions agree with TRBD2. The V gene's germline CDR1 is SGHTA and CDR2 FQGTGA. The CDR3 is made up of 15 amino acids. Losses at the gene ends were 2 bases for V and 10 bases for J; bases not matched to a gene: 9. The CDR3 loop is CASSLVAGVSGEQFF. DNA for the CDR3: TGTGCCAGCAGCTTAGTAGCGGGAGTATCCGGGGAGCAGTTCTTC.

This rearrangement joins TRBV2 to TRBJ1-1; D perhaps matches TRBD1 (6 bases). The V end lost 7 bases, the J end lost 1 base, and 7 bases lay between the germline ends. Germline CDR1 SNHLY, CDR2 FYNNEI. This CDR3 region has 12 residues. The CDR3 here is CASNRANTEAFF. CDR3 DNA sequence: TGTGCCAGCAACAGGGCGAACACTGAAGCTTTCTTT.

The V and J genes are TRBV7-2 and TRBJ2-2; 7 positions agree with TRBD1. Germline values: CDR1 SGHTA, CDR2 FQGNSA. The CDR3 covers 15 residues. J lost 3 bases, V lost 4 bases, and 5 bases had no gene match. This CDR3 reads CASSSRGWDTGELFF. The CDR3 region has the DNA TGTGCCAGCAGCTCCAGGGGGTGGGACACCGGGGAGCTGTTTTTT.

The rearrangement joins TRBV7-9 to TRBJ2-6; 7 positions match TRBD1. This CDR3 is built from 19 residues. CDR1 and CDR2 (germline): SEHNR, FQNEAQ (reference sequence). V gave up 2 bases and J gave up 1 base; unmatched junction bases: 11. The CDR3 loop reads CASSLRFDRVLSGANVLTF. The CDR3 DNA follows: TGTGCCAGCAGCTTAAGGTTTGACAGGGTGTTATCTGGGGCCAACGTCCTGACTTTC.

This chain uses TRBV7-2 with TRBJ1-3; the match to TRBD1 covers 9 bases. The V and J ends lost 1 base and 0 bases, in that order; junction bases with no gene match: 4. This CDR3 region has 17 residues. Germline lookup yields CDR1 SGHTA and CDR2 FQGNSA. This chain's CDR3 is CASSLVGTGNSGNTIYF. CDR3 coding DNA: TGTGCCAGCAGCTTAGTAGGGACAGGGAACTCTGGAAACACCATATATTTT.

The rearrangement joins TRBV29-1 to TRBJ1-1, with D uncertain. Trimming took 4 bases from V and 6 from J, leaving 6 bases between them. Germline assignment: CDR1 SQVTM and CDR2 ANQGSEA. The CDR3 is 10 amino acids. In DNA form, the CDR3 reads TGCAGCGTTGGAATCGCTGAAGCTTTCTTT. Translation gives CSVGIAEAFF.

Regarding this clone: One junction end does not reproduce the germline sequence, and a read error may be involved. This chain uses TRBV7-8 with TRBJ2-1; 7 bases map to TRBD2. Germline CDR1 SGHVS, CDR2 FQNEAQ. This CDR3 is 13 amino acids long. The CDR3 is CASSLAAYNEQFF. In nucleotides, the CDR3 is TGTGCCAGCAGCCTAGCGGCTTACAATGAGCAGTTCTTC.

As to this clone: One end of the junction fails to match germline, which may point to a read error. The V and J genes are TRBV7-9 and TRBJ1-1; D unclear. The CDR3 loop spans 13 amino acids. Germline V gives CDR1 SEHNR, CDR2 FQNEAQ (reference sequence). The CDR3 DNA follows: TGTGCCAGCAGCATAGCGGGGAAAACTGAAGCTTTCTTT. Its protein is CASSIAGKTEAFF.

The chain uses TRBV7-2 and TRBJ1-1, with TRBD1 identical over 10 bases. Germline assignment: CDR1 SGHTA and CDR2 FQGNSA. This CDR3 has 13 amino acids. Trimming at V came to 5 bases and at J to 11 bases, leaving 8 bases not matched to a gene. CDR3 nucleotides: TGTGCCAGCAGCACCCCGAAGGACAGGGGGGCTTTCTTT. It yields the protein CASSTPKDRGAFF.

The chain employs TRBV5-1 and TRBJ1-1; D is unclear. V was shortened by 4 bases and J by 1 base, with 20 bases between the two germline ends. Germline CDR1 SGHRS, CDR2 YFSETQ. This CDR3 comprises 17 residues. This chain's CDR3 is CASSLLSGGGWNTEAFF. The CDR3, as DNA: TGCGCCAGCAGCCTCCTATCTGGCGGTGGTTGGAACACTGAAGCTTTCTTT.

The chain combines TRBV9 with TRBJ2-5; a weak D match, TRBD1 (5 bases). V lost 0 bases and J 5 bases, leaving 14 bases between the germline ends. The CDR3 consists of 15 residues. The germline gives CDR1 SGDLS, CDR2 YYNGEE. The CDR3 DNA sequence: TGTGCCAGCAGCGTAGGGGCAGGGCGGCGTGAGACCCAGTACTTC. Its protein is CASSVGAGRRETQYF.

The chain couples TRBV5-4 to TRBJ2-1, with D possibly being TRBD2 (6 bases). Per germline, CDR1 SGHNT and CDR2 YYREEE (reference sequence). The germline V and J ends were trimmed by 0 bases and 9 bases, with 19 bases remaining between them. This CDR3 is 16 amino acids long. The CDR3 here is CASSLESVSGVGEQFF. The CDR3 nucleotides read TGTGCCAGCAGCTTGGAGAGCGTTAGCGGAGTAGGTGAGCAGTTCTTC. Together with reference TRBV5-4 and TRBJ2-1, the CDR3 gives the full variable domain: ETGVTQSPTHLIKTRGQQVTLRCSSQSGHNTVSWYQQALGQGPQFIFQYYREEENGRGNFPPRFSGLQFPNYSSELNVNALELDDSALYLCASSLESVSGVGEQFFGPGTRLTVL.

The CDR3 here is CASSQGVVGSSYNEQFF. Here the CDR3 DNA reads TGTGCCAGCAGCCAAGGTGTAGTGGGAAGCTCCTACAATGAGCAGTTCTTC. J is TRBJ2-1 and V is TRBV4-2; no reliable D call. With 1 base removed from V and 0 bases from J, the gap between germline ends came to 13 bases. CDR3 length equals 17 residues. Germline V gene sequence: CDR1 LGHNA, CDR2 YNFKEQ.